These 32 T cell receptor beta chains came from one sample sequenced in a study of cytomegalovirus exposure and HLA in healthy donors. PCR used 60 Vbeta primers and 13 Jbeta primers. Clones were sequenced by immunoSEQ multiplex PCR, and TCRdb holds only the in-frame ones, with some missing. Of about 140,000 clones listed, around 80% were seen once; the top ten hold approximately 2.3%. The sample was PBMCs. Receptors originate from a man aged 30-40 years in good health and CMV-seronegative.

This clone has more than one count but fewer than ten. The rearrangement links TRBV5-6 to TRBJ1-1, with D perhaps TRBD1 (5 bases). Between the trimmed V and J ends, which lost 4 bases and 4 bases, there was a span of 8 bases. The CDR3 contains 12 residues. From germline, CDR1 is SGHDT and CDR2 YYEEEE. The CDR3 sequence is CASSLTVTEAFF. DNA for the CDR3: TGTGCCAGCAGCCTGACAGTCACTGAAGCTTTCTTT.

The chain links TRBV4-1 to TRBJ2-7; 12 nucleotides align to TRBD2. Germline CDR1 MGHRA, CDR2 YSYEKL. The V segment lost 6 bases and the J segment 7 bases; nucleotides outside the gene matches: 7. The CDR3 spans 14 residues. The CDR3 sequence: CASRETSGGLEQYF. In nucleotides, the CDR3 is TGCGCCAGCAGGGAGACTAGCGGGGGCCTTGAGCAGTACTTC.

Regarding this clone: A read error may account for a junction end that differs from germline. The chain combines TRBV4-1 with TRBJ1-5; no clear D gene. Germline V gene data show CDR1 as MGHRA and CDR2 as YSYEKL. There are 15 residues in the CDR3. CDR3 in amino acids: CASSQVYPDNQPQNF. CDR3 nucleotide sequence: TGCGCCAGCAGCCAAGTTTACCCAGACAATCAGCCCCAGAATTTT.

V is TRBV7-2 and J is TRBJ2-1; 9 bases match TRBD2. The V gene's germline CDR1 is SGHTA and CDR2 FQGNSA. V was pared by 5 bases and J by 2 bases, with 10 bases of the junction left unmatched. The CDR3 runs 17 residues. The CDR3 DNA sequence: TGTGCCAGCAGCCCCCGTCTAGCGGGAAGCGCCTACAATGAGCAGTTCTTC. It codes for CASSPRLAGSAYNEQFF.

The chain employs TRBV6-1 and TRBJ2-1; D is uncertain. V lost 6 bases and J 8 bases, leaving 17 bases between the germline ends. The CDR3 has 14 amino acids. The germline V gene has CDR1 MNHNS and CDR2 SASEGT. The CDR3 region is CASRQIIITDEQFF. The CDR3 coding sequence is TGTGCCAGCAGACAGATAATAATCACCGATGAGCAGTTCTTC.

The genes are TRBV9 and TRBJ2-7, with TRBD1 matching over 8 bases. The CDR3 totals 14 residues. After removal of 4 bases from V and 3 bases from J, the junction contained 6 bases not matched to a gene. Per germline, CDR1 SGDLS and CDR2 YYNGEE. CDR3 sequence: CASSSGTGIYEQYF. The CDR3 DNA reads as TGTGCCAGCAGCTCCGGGACAGGAATCTACGAGCAGTACTTC.

The CDR3 loop is CSVKRATGGWLPSRAFF. The DNA for the CDR3 is TGCAGCGTTAAGCGGGCGACAGGGGGCTGGCTGCCGAGCCGGGCTTTCTTT. The chain employs TRBV29-1 and TRBJ1-1; 10 bases line up with TRBD1. Germline lookup yields CDR1 SQVTM and CDR2 ANQGSEA. The CDR3 consists of 17 residues. J lost 11 bases, V lost 5 bases, and 23 bases had no gene match.

This sequence joins TRBV6-1 and TRBJ2-5; D possibly corresponds to TRBD2 (5 bases). The J call may be mistaken, given a closer DNA end match to TRBJ2-7. The CDR3 is 13 amino acids. Germline lookup yields CDR1 MNHNS and CDR2 SASEGT. The CDR3: CASSVGGHYEQYF. The DNA of the CDR3 is TGTGCCAGCAGTGTCGGCGGGCACTACGAGCAGTACTTC.

The gene calls are TRBV28 and TRBJ1-1; no reliable D call. The V and J ends lost 8 bases and 2 bases respectively, with 6 bases between them. Per germline, CDR1 MDHEN and CDR2 SYDVKM. The CDR3 is 11 amino acids. CDR3 loop: CASLENTEAFF. The CDR3 DNA reads as TGTGCCAGCCTAGAAAACACTGAAGCTTTCTTT.

The chain employs TRBV5-1 and TRBJ1-2; D remains unclear. V lost 1 base and J lost 8, with 12 bases in between. The CDR3 spans 13 residues. Germline CDR1 SGHRS, CDR2 YFSETQ. The CDR3 nucleotides read TGCGCCAGCAGCTTGTACTTAAGCGGAGGCTACACCTTC. This codes for CASSLYLSGGYTF.

This chain links TRBV6-5 with TRBJ1-6; D remains unclear. This CDR3 comprises 13 residues. Germline V lookup: CDR1 MNHEY, CDR2 SVGAGI. Trimming removed 6 bases at V and 7 bases at J, with 10 bases between. CDR3 in DNA: TGTGCCAGCAGGTTACAGCAAAATTCACCCCTCCACTTT. Protein sequence: CASRLQQNSPLHF.

This clone was recorded a few times. The CDR3 coding sequence is TGCGCCAGCAGCCAACCCTGGACAGGGGGGGGTGAAAAACTGTTTTTT. Amino acid sequence: CASSQPWTGGGEKLFF. The V and J genes are TRBV4-1 and TRBJ1-4, with TRBD1 identical over 10 bases. The CDR3 consists of 16 residues. V dropped 2 bases and J dropped 7; count of bases not matched to a gene: 7. In germline, CDR1 is MGHRA, CDR2 YSYEKL.

The V call is TRBV13, the J call TRBJ2-3; 12 bases map to TRBD2. The CDR3 totals 17 residues. CDR1 PRHDT and CDR2 FYEKMQ come from the germline V gene (reference sequence). The trim removed 5 bases at V and 4 bases at J, leaving 10 bases unmatched. The chain's CDR3 is CASSKLAGGAGADTQYF. The CDR3 DNA reads as TGTGCCAGCAGCAAGCTAGCGGGGGGGGCCGGAGCAGATACGCAGTATTTT.

The rearrangement links TRBV25-1 to TRBJ1-3, with a possible D match to TRBD1 (5 bases). CDR1 and CDR2 (germline): MGHDK, SYGVNS. This CDR3 has 15 amino acids. The ends were cut back, 4 bases at V and 3 bases at J, with 13 bases in the middle. The CDR3 reads CASSGGGLGGNTIYF. CDR3 nucleotides: TGTGCCAGCAGTGGGGGGGGGTTGGGTGGAAACACCATATATTTT.

V and J are TRBV13 and TRBJ2-3, with D possibly matching TRBD2 (5 bases). CDR3 length: 20 amino acids. V lost 0 bases and J 3 bases, leaving 25 bases between the germline ends. The germline CDR1 and CDR2 sequences are PRHDT and FYEKMQ (reference sequence). CDR3 amino acids: CASSLGRDIELVLETDTQYF. The CDR3 DNA follows: TGTGCCAGCAGCTTAGGCCGCGATATTGAACTAGTTTTGGAGACAGATACGCAGTATTTT.

The chain has TRBV5-5 and TRBJ1-2; 7 nucleotides align to TRBD1. This CDR3 spans 13 amino acids. CDR1 is SGHKS, CDR2 YYEKEE, per germline (reference sequence). V shed 4 bases, J shed 4 bases, and the junction held 4 bases outside the gene matches. The CDR3 reads CASSRGDSYGYTF. CDR3 nucleotide sequence: TGTGCCAGCAGCCGCGGGGACAGCTATGGCTACACCTTC.

The CDR3 is CASAPSPSTGELFF. The CDR3 region has the DNA TGTGCCAGCGCCCCGAGTCCGAGCACCGGGGAGCTGTTTTTT. The chain links TRBV9 to TRBJ2-2, with D unresolved. The CDR3 runs 14 residues. Trimming left V 7 bases short and J 4 bases short, with 14 bases between. The germline V gene has CDR1 SGDLS and CDR2 YYNGEE.

This clone was observed a single time. This chain joins TRBV18 and TRBJ2-7; 7 bases agree with TRBD2. Trimming at V came to 3 bases and at J to 0 bases, leaving 8 bases not matched to a gene. The CDR3 spans 16 residues. The germline CDR1 and CDR2 sequences are KGHSH and LQKENI. The CDR3 sequence is CASSPIAGTISYEQYF. CDR3 coding DNA: TGTGCCAGCTCACCGATAGCGGGTACTATCTCCTACGAGCAGTACTTC.

V and J are TRBV15 and TRBJ2-1; no reliable D call. Trimming cost V 0 bases and J 5 bases, with 2 bases left between them. CDR3 length: 12 residues. Germline CDR1 LNHNV, CDR2 YYDKDF (reference sequence). CDR3 in DNA: TGTGCCACCAGCAGAGATAACAATGAGCAGTTCTTC. Its protein is CATSRDNNEQFF.

This clone is termed medium-sized. V gene TRBV7-9 combines with J gene TRBJ2-3, with 10 nucleotides matching TRBD2. V shed 4 bases, J shed 3 bases, and the junction held 7 bases outside the gene matches. The CDR3 runs to 16 residues. Germline-derived CDR1 and CDR2 are SEHNR and FQNEAQ (reference sequence). The CDR3 DNA reads TGTGCCAGCAGCTCCCTAGCGGGGGTTAGTACAGATACGCAGTATTTT. Encoded protein: CASSSLAGVSTDTQYF. Complete variable domain (other parts from reference TRBV7-9 and TRBJ2-3): DTGVSQNPRHKITKRGQNVTFRCDPISEHNRLYWYRQTLGQGPEFLTYFQNEAQLEKSRLLSDRFSAERPKGSFSTLEIQRTEQGDSAMYLCASSSLAGVSTDTQYFGPGTRLTVL.

V is TRBV6-1 and J is TRBJ2-4, with TRBD2 matching 14 bases. Trimming removed 1 base from V and 0 bases from J; junction bases left unmatched: 5. Germline assignment: CDR1 MNHNS and CDR2 SASEGT. The CDR3 covers 19 residues. The CDR3 loop is CASSEERTSGRLAKNIQYF. CDR3 bases: TGTGCCAGCAGTGAAGAAAGGACTAGCGGGAGGCTAGCCAAAAACATTCAGTACTTC.

The rearrangement links TRBV4-1 to TRBJ1-5, with D unresolved. V lost 2 bases to trimming and J lost 6 bases, with 20 bases between them. Germline V gives CDR1 MGHRA, CDR2 YSYEKL. The CDR3 spans 17 residues. The CDR3 nucleotides read TGCGCCAGCAGCCAAAATCCGGGAGGTGAGGGCGGTCAGCCCCAGCATTTT. It translates to CASSQNPGGEGGQPQHF.

This clone was picked up many times. V and J are TRBV5-1 and TRBJ1-1; 11 positions agree with TRBD1. Unmatched junction bases numbered 7, after V lost 7 bases and J lost 5 bases. The CDR3 loop spans 14 amino acids. CDR1 and CDR2 (germline): SGHRS, YFSETQ. The CDR3 sequence is CASREGTGGTEAFF. The CDR3 DNA reads TGCGCCAGCCGCGAGGGGACAGGGGGGACTGAAGCTTTCTTT.

This clone appeared a single time. This rearrangement joins TRBV14 to TRBJ1-4; tentatively, D is TRBD1 (5 bases). There are 13 residues in the CDR3. The V and J ends lost 4 bases and 8 bases respectively, with 11 bases between them. The germline CDR1 and CDR2 sequences are SGHDN and FVKESK. CDR3 in DNA: TGTGCCAGCAGCCGGGGCGGGGGAGAAAAACTGTTTTTT. Its protein is CASSRGGGEKLFF. The entire variable domain, with the rest obtained from reference TRBV14 and TRBJ1-4, is as follows: EAGVTQFPSHSVIEKGQTVTLRCDPISGHDNLYWYRRVMGKEIKFLLHFVKESKQDESGMPNNRFLAERTGGTYSTLKVQPAELEDSGVYFCASSRGGGEKLFFGSGTQLSVL.

This chain uses TRBV5-1 with TRBJ1-1; TRBD1 aligns across 8 bases. The CDR3 runs to 15 residues. V lost 2 bases, J lost 1 base, and 4 bases stayed unmatched. Germline loops: CDR1 SGHRS, CDR2 YFSETQ. CDR3 residues: CASSLADRANTEAFF. Written as DNA, the CDR3 is TGCGCCAGCAGCTTAGCGGACAGGGCGAACACTGAAGCTTTCTTT.

This clone was seen only a few times. This sequence joins TRBV5-6 and TRBJ2-7; 10 positions agree with TRBD1. CDR3 length: 14 amino acids. Germline V gene sequence: CDR1 SGHDT, CDR2 YYEEEE. With 3 bases clipped from V and 7 bases from J, the junction kept 7 bases outside the gene matches. Here the CDR3 DNA reads TGTGCCAGCAGCTCCCGACAGGGGGCGGAAGAGCAGTACTTC. As protein: CASSSRQGAEEQYF.

This clone came up once. This chain uses TRBV27 with TRBJ2-7, with 7 bases that match TRBD2. CDR3 length equals 16 residues. V lost 6 bases, J lost 3 bases, and 14 bases stayed unmatched. In germline, CDR1 is MNHEY, CDR2 SMNVEV (reference sequence). The CDR3 loop is CASSPLGEGEGYEQYF. The CDR3 nucleotides read TGTGCCAGCAGCCCTTTGGGGGAGGGAGAGGGCTACGAGCAGTACTTC.

V usage is TRBV27 and J usage is TRBJ1-5; possible D gene TRBD1, 5 bases. Germline-derived CDR1 and CDR2 are MNHEY and SMNVEV (reference sequence). The CDR3 has 18 residues. Trimming cost V 4 bases and J 1 base, with 20 bases left between them. CDR3 sequence: CASSSKPAGIGSNQPQHF. In DNA form, the CDR3 reads TGTGCCAGCAGTTCTAAACCCGCAGGGATTGGGAGCAATCAGCCCCAGCATTTT.

To note about this clone: Other DNA sequences within the sample encode an identical CDR3. This rearrangement joins TRBV19 to TRBJ2-5, with D possibly TRBD1 on 5 matching bases. The CDR3 runs to 15 residues. CDR1 is LNHDA, CDR2 SQIVND, per germline (reference sequence). The ends were cut back, 9 bases at V and 2 bases at J, with 19 bases in the middle. This CDR3 is CASSPRQGFQETQYF. As DNA, the CDR3 is TGTGCCAGCAGTCCCCGTCAGGGTTTTCAAGAGACCCAGTACTTC.

The chain recombines TRBV27 with TRBJ2-3; D ambiguous. The CDR3 covers 15 residues. The V and J ends lost 6 bases and 2 bases respectively, with 15 bases between them. Germline-derived CDR1 and CDR2 are MNHEY and SMNVEV (reference sequence). CDR3 region: CASSLYPPNTDTQYF. Here the CDR3 DNA reads TGTGCCAGCAGCCTCTATCCCCCAAACACAGATACGCAGTATTTT.

This clone was detected once. The V call is TRBV28, the J call TRBJ2-6; D ambiguous. Germline assignment: CDR1 MDHEN and CDR2 SYDVKM. V was trimmed by 1 base and J by 0 bases, leaving 7 bases between them. The CDR3 length is 16 residues. CDR3 loop: CASSLLADSGANVLTF. The CDR3 nucleotides are TGTGCCAGCAGTTTATTAGCAGACTCTGGGGCCAACGTCCTGACTTTC.

This sequence joins TRBV2 and TRBJ1-6; D is possibly TRBD1 (5 bases). The CDR3 consists of 14 residues. With 3 bases removed from V and 7 bases from J, the gap between germline ends came to 10 bases. The germline V gene has CDR1 SNHLY and CDR2 FYNNEI. The CDR3 reads CASSESGWNSPLHF. The CDR3 region has the DNA TGTGCCAGCAGTGAGTCAGGGTGGAATTCACCCCTCCACTTT. The full variable domain, completed using reference TRBV2 and TRBJ1-6, is EPEVTQTPSHQVTQMGQEVILRCVPISNHLYFYWYRQILGQKVEFLVSFYNNEISEKSEIFDDQFSVERPDGSNFTLKIRSTKLEDSAMYFCASSESGWNSPLHFGNGTRLTVT.